This T cell receptor beta chain was captured in a study of blood T cell repertoires in COVID-19. Data came from immunoSEQ multiplex PCR; TCRdb stores just in-frame clones and leaves some out. In the table there are over 120,000 clones, about 88% of which are singletons. This clone was seen more than once but under ten times. V dropped 4 bases and J dropped 10 bases, with 14 bases sitting between them. The CDR3 is 13 amino acids. Germline CDR1 and CDR2: LGHDT and YNNKEL (reference sequence). This sequence was found in a human donor with acute or convalescent COVID-19. The donor label of this sample is uncertain. The genes are TRBV3-1 (or the pseudogene TRBV3-2) and TRBJ2-1; maybe TRBD2 (5 bases). The specimen sequenced was peripheral blood. The CDR3 sequence: CASSRTEGFEQFF. CDR3 nucleotides: TGTGCCAGCAGCCGGACTGAGGGTTTCGAGCAGTTCTTC.